Below are 10 T cell receptor beta chains sequenced from a single sample in a study of blood T cell repertoires in COVID-19. Repertoires were generated with immunoSEQ multiplex PCR, while TCRdb's copy carries only in-frame clones and drops some. The repertoire holds around 300,000 clones, with 85% as singletons. Sequencing was carried out using peripheral blood. The receptors here all came from a woman in her forties or fifties with active or convalescent COVID-19.

The J gene is TRBJ2-1, the V gene TRBV9; 8 nucleotides agree with TRBD2. Germline CDR1 SGDLS, CDR2 YYNGEE. V trimming: 0 bases; J trimming: 0 bases; junction bases outside the gene matches: 2. The CDR3 is made up of 16 amino acids. Here the CDR3 reads CASSVAGGSSYNEQFF. In DNA, the CDR3 is TGTGCCAGCAGCGTAGCGGGGGGGTCCTCCTACAATGAGCAGTTCTTC.

V and J are TRBV5-1 and TRBJ2-3; 14 positions match TRBD2. This CDR3 region has 18 residues. Germline loops: CDR1 SGHRS, CDR2 YFSETQ. Unmatched junction bases numbered 11, after V lost 4 bases and J lost 4 bases. In nucleotides, the CDR3 is TGCGCCAGCAGCCCCCCTCAGGGACTAGCGGGAGCCCCAGATACGCAGTATTTT. It is translated as CASSPPQGLAGAPDTQYF.

DNA for the CDR3: TGTGCCAGCAGCTTAGCCCGTGGGGCTAGCGGGAGCCCCGGGGAGCAGTACTTC. This encodes CASSLARGASGSPGEQYF. The chain links TRBV7-2 to TRBJ2-7; the match to TRBD2 covers 10 bases. V was pared by 0 bases and J by 7 bases, with 15 bases of the junction left unmatched. This CDR3 spans 18 amino acids. Germline V gene sequence: CDR1 SGHTA, CDR2 FQGNSA.

The chain carries TRBV6-6 and TRBJ1-2; a weak D match, TRBD1 (6 bases). Trimming removed 5 bases at V and 5 bases at J, with 18 bases between. There are 15 residues in the CDR3. Germline CDR1 MNHNY, CDR2 SVGAGI (reference sequence). The CDR3 nucleotides are TGTGCCAGCAGTCAAGACCGGGGGGCGTTATATGGCTACACCTTC. Amino acid sequence: CASSQDRGALYGYTF.

V gene TRBV7-3 combines with J gene TRBJ2-2; 8 positions agree with TRBD2. The V gene's germline CDR1 is SGHTA and CDR2 FQGTGA. This CDR3 has 17 amino acids. Trimming removed 5 bases from V and 1 base from J; junction bases left unmatched: 9. The DNA for the CDR3 is TGTGCCAGCAGCCCGGGGGGGGCCCGGCGGAACACCGGGGAGCTGTTTTTT. Encoded protein: CASSPGGARRNTGELFF.

The chain has TRBV12-3 or TRBV12-4 and TRBJ2-7; the D is unclear. The CDR3 has 11 amino acids. The V and J ends lost 6 bases and 6 bases respectively, with 9 bases between them. CDR3 sequence reads: CASSPSSEQYF. CDR3 nucleotides: TGTGCCAGCAGCCCCTCTTCCGAGCAGTACTTC.

The chain employs TRBV20-1 and TRBJ1-4, with D hard to call. Germline V gene data show CDR1 as DFQATT and CDR2 as SNEGSKA (reference sequence). V lost 2 bases and J lost 6, with 4 bases in between. The CDR3 is 11 residues long. The CDR3 loop is CSARRYEKLFF. For the CDR3, the DNA is TGCAGTGCTAGACGGTATGAAAAACTGTTTTTT.

The chain uses TRBV23-1 and TRBJ1-1; a weak D match, TRBD1 (6 bases). TRBV23-1 counts as an open reading frame of uncertain function. The length of the CDR3 is 13 residues. V was cut by 11 bases and J by 1 base, with 14 bases left in between. The CDR3 spells CAGPGTSNTEAFF. CDR3 DNA sequence: TGCGCCGGTCCCGGGACATCGAACACTGAAGCTTTCTTT.

The chain carries TRBV11-2 and TRBJ1-5; possibly TRBD1 for D (6 bases). This CDR3 is built from 14 residues. Germline assignment: CDR1 SGHAT and CDR2 FQNNGV. Trimming stripped 4 bases from V and 7 bases from J, with 14 bases between. The CDR3 bases are TGTGCCAGCAGCTCACAGGGAAGGGGACAGCCCCAGCATTTT. It encodes CASSSQGRGQPQHF. The entire variable domain, with the rest obtained from reference TRBV11-2 and TRBJ1-5, is as follows: EAGVAQSPRYKIIEKRQSVAFWCNPISGHATLYWYQQILGQGPKLLIQFQNNGVVDDSQLPKDRFSAERLKGVDSTLKIQPAKLEDSAVYLCASSSQGRGQPQHFGDGTRLSIL.

This sequence joins TRBV4-1 and TRBJ1-5; D is possibly TRBD1 (5 bases). Germline V gives CDR1 MGHRA, CDR2 YSYEKL. There are 17 residues in the CDR3. Trimming stripped 0 bases from V and 1 base from J, with 13 bases between. In DNA, the CDR3 is TGCGCCAGCAGCCAAGAGGGGGGGGGTTGGAGCAATCAGCCCCAGCATTTT. This translates into CASSQEGGGWSNQPQHF.